The 29 T cell receptor beta chains below come from one sample, sequenced in a study of cytomegalovirus exposure and HLA in healthy donors (dated by TCRdb to 2016 to 2017). Preparation of the library involved the immunoSEQ multiplex PCR assay. For the multiplex PCR, a mixture combining 60 forward primers for TCR Vbeta segments and 13 reverse primers for TCR Jbeta segments was used. In its TCRdb copy, this immuneACCESS table keeps in-frame sequences only and misses some clones. Where compared with another copy, unresolved V genes explain less than half of these, and the others have no known cause. In all, the sample holds fewer than 150,000 clones, and nearly 80% of those were seen once. The ten largest clones take up about 2.2% of the sample. The sample was PBMCs. These receptors were collected from a young man in good health and CMV-seronegative.

The chain links TRBV28 to TRBJ1-5; D perhaps matches TRBD1 (6 bases). Germline CDR1 reads MDHEN; CDR2 reads SYDVKM. This CDR3 spans 12 amino acids. The V end lost 7 bases, the J end lost 5 bases, and 9 bases lay between the germline ends. In DNA form, the CDR3 reads TGTGCCAGCACCCGACAGGATCAGCCCCAGCATTTT. Translated, it gives CASTRQDQPQHF.

The V and J genes are TRBV10-3 and TRBJ2-7; D is possibly TRBD1 (6 bases). Germline CDR1 ENHRY, CDR2 SYGVKD. V shed 10 bases and J shed 2 bases, with 27 bases lying between them. The CDR3 covers 17 residues. The CDR3 reads CATYESLMLQGTYEQYF. The CDR3 DNA follows: TGTGCCACTTACGAGTCCCTGATGCTACAGGGAACCTACGAGCAGTACTTC.

The genes are TRBV10-3 and TRBJ1-2, with D unresolved. The germline V and J ends were trimmed by 3 bases and 4 bases, with 9 bases remaining between them. The germline V gene encodes CDR1 ENHRY and CDR2 SYGVKD. The CDR3 runs to 13 residues. The CDR3 DNA follows: TGTGCCATCAGTGACGCGGAGGGCTATGGCTACACCTTC. Translation: CAISDAEGYGYTF.

The chain combines TRBV6-5 with TRBJ1-1; no firm D call. This CDR3 is built from 13 residues. The germline CDR1 and CDR2 sequences are MNHEY and SVGAGI. V gave up 2 bases and J gave up 1 base, with 5 bases separating them. Written as DNA, the CDR3 is TGTGCCAGCAGTTACGAGGGGAACACTGAAGCTTTCTTT. Protein product: CASSYEGNTEAFF.

The chain is built from TRBV15 and TRBJ2-2, with 7 positions matching TRBD1. Germline CDR1 reads LNHNV; CDR2 reads YYDKDF (reference sequence). After removal of 1 base from V and 4 bases from J, the junction contained 6 bases not matched to a gene. There are 16 residues in the CDR3. This chain's CDR3 is CATSRAGQAGTGELFF. As DNA, the CDR3 is TGTGCCACCAGCAGAGCCGGACAGGCGGGCACCGGGGAGCTGTTTTTT.

The chain couples TRBV9 to TRBJ1-1; D possibly corresponds to TRBD1 (5 bases). The CDR3 is made up of 15 amino acids. The V and J ends lost 3 bases and 1 base respectively, with 13 bases between them. Looked up from germline, CDR1 is SGDLS and CDR2 is YYNGEE. CDR3 nucleotide sequence: TGTGCCAGCAGCGAAACAGGCGATCCGAACACTGAAGCTTTCTTT. Protein: CASSETGDPNTEAFF. The full variable domain, with the rest looked up from reference TRBV9 and TRBJ1-1, is DSGVTQTPKHLITATGQRVTLRCSPRSGDLSVYWYQQSLDQGLQFLIQYYNGEERAKGNILERFSAQQFPDLHSELNLSSLELGDSALYFCASSETGDPNTEAFFGQGTRLTVV.

Only a few counts were recorded for this clone. V and J are TRBV9 and TRBJ1-1; the D gene is possibly TRBD1 (5 bases). The V end was cut by 2 bases, the J end by 6 bases, with 8 bases between. The CDR3 length is 12 residues. Germline CDR1 reads SGDLS; CDR2 reads YYNGEE. CDR3 residues: CASSVPGSEAFF. The CDR3 DNA reads as TGTGCCAGCAGCGTCCCAGGGTCTGAAGCTTTCTTT.

Here the CDR3 reads CARRQGARYGYTF. In DNA form, the CDR3 reads TGTGCCAGAAGACAGGGGGCGCGTTATGGCTACACCTTC. The chain links TRBV19 to TRBJ1-2, with 10 bases aligning to TRBD1. The trim removed 9 bases at V and 5 bases at J, leaving 6 bases unmatched. Per germline, CDR1 LNHDA and CDR2 SQIVND (reference sequence). The CDR3 is 13 residues long.

V gene TRBV5-4 combines with J gene TRBJ2-7; no clear D gene. V lost 0 bases and J 2 bases, leaving 9 bases between the germline ends. The CDR3 is 14 amino acids. Germline assignment: CDR1 SGHNT and CDR2 YYREEE (reference sequence). CDR3 loop: CASSLGAGTYEQYF. The CDR3 DNA sequence: TGTGCCAGCAGCTTGGGCGCAGGTACCTACGAGCAGTACTTC.

This rearrangement joins TRBV5-1 to TRBJ2-3; 10 nucleotides agree with TRBD2. Trimming at V came to 3 bases and at J to 0 bases, leaving 4 bases not matched to a gene. Looked up from germline, CDR1 is SGHRS and CDR2 is YFSETQ. The CDR3 runs to 16 residues. CDR3 sequence reads: CASSSGTSASTDTQYF. Here the CDR3 DNA reads TGCGCCAGCAGCTCTGGGACTAGCGCCAGCACAGATACGCAGTATTTT.

The chain is built from TRBV7-9 and TRBJ1-6; D is unresolved. Germline CDR1 reads SEHNR; CDR2 reads FQNEAQ (reference sequence). V shed 6 bases and J shed 8 bases, with 11 bases lying between them. CDR3 size: 13 residues. CDR3 sequence: CASRRNLDSPLHF. Here the CDR3 DNA reads TGTGCCAGCAGGCGTAACCTGGATTCACCCCTCCACTTT. Together with reference TRBV7-9 and TRBJ1-6, the CDR3 gives the full variable domain: DTGVSQNPRHKITKRGQNVTFRCDPISEHNRLYWYRQTLGQGPEFLTYFQNEAQLEKSRLLSDRFSAERPKGSFSTLEIQRTEQGDSAMYLCASRRNLDSPLHFGNGTRLTVT.

This chain links TRBV5-1 with TRBJ2-1; a weak D match, TRBD1 (7 bases). Germline CDR1 is SGHRS and CDR2 is YFSETQ. V lost 2 bases and J lost 5, with 17 bases in between. CDR3 length: 16 residues. CDR3 nucleotides: TGCGCCAGCAGCTTTGGGGGGCAGGGGGGCCACAATGAGCAGTTCTTC. It specifies CASSFGGQGGHNEQFF.

This clone was recorded once. This chain connects TRBV7-9 to TRBJ2-1, with 10 bases aligning to TRBD1. With V trimmed by 6 bases and J by 7 bases, 12 bases remained unmatched. The CDR3 contains 16 residues. The germline V gene encodes CDR1 SEHNR and CDR2 FQNEAQ (reference sequence). CDR3 loop: CASSLAGTGARNEQFF. The CDR3 nucleotides are TGTGCCAGCAGTCTTGCCGGGACAGGGGCGAGGAATGAGCAGTTCTTC.

This chain joins TRBV30 and TRBJ2-2; 9 bases are a match to TRBD2. Trimming cost V 3 bases and J 5 bases; bases outside gene matches: 7. This CDR3 is built from 15 residues. Germline CDR1 is GTSNPN and CDR2 is SVGIG (reference sequence). This chain's CDR3 is CAWSAGLAGTGELFF. The CDR3 bases are TGTGCCTGGAGCGCCGGTCTAGCGGGGACCGGGGAGCTGTTTTTT.

This chain joins TRBV28 and TRBJ2-5; 7 nucleotides line up with TRBD1. TRBJ2-7 explains the end of the DNA better; the J call may be wrong. The CDR3 has 14 residues. CDR1 and CDR2 from the germline V gene are MDHEN and SYDVKM. CDR3 in DNA: TGTGCCAGCAGTCCAGGGACAGCCGAATACGAGCAGTACTTC. This gives the protein CASSPGTAEYEQYF.

This chain links TRBV6-6 with TRBJ2-7; TRBD1 matches at 10 bases. The CDR3 spans 14 residues. Unmatched junction bases numbered 2, after V lost 2 bases and J lost 4 bases. Germline CDR1 and CDR2: MNHNY and SVGAGI (reference sequence). CDR3 sequence (DNA): TGTGCCAGCAGTTACACGGGACAGGGGTACGAGCAGTACTTC. This translates into CASSYTGQGYEQYF.

The J gene is TRBJ1-1, the V gene TRBV7-9; no firm D call. V was clipped by 2 bases and J by 7 bases, with 8 bases between them. Germline V gene data show CDR1 as SEHNR and CDR2 as FQNEAQ (reference sequence). The length of the CDR3 is 12 residues. In DNA, the CDR3 is TGTGCCAGCAGCTTAAATGAGGGTGAAGCTTTCTTT. As protein: CASSLNEGEAFF.

This sequence joins TRBV29-1 and TRBJ1-1; 8 bases line up with TRBD1. Germline trimming cut 3 bases from V and 5 bases from J; bases unmatched to any gene: 8. The CDR3 contains 14 residues. The germline V gene encodes CDR1 SQVTM and CDR2 ANQGSEA. CDR3 DNA sequence: TGCAGCGTTGATAAAGGCAGGGGGCAAACTGAAGCTTTCTTT. Its protein is CSVDKGRGQTEAFF.

The gene calls are TRBV6-6 and TRBJ1-5, with TRBD1 matching over 9 bases. The CDR3 runs to 16 residues. Germline lookup yields CDR1 MNHNY and CDR2 SVGAGI (reference sequence). J gave up 3 bases and V 6 bases, and 9 bases lay outside the gene matches. The CDR3 DNA reads as TGTGCCAGCAGAGGGTGGACAGGGGAAATCAATCAGCCCCAGCATTTT. It codes for CASRGWTGEINQPQHF.

V gene TRBV19 combines with J gene TRBJ1-1; D is possibly TRBD1 (5 bases). The germline V gene encodes CDR1 LNHDA and CDR2 SQIVND (reference sequence). The CDR3 has 15 residues. Trimming stripped 4 bases from V and 4 bases from J, with 16 bases between. DNA of the CDR3: TGTGCCAGTAGTAGACAGAATTTTCGGAGCACTGAAGCTTTCTTT. Amino acid sequence: CASSRQNFRSTEAFF.

The chain has TRBV5-1 and TRBJ1-3, with TRBD1 matching over 8 bases. The trim removed 7 bases at V and 1 base at J, leaving 7 bases unmatched. This CDR3 spans 15 amino acids. The germline V gene encodes CDR1 SGHRS and CDR2 YFSETQ. Here the CDR3 reads CASGLTGESGNTIYF. DNA for the CDR3: TGCGCCAGCGGACTGACAGGGGAGTCTGGAAACACCATATATTTT.

The gene calls are TRBV10-3 and TRBJ2-2, with 8 bases that match TRBD1. The CDR3 loop spans 14 amino acids. Germline V gene sequence: CDR1 ENHRY, CDR2 SYGVKD. J was trimmed by 3 bases and V by 7 bases; bases with no gene match: 4. For the CDR3, the DNA is TGTGCCATCACCCCAGGGGGCTACACCGGGGAGCTGTTTTTT. Translated: CAITPGGYTGELFF.

V is TRBV18 and J is TRBJ2-7, with 7 bases fitting TRBD2. Germline V gene lookup returns CDR1 KGHSH and CDR2 LQKENI. The ends lost 3 bases at V and 0 bases at J; junction bases unmatched: 8. CDR3 length: 16 amino acids. For the CDR3, the DNA is TGTGCCAGCTCACCCCCAGGCGGCGGGAGCTCCTACGAGCAGTACTTC. It translates to CASSPPGGGSSYEQYF.

J is TRBJ2-1 and V is TRBV6-6, with 7 bases lining up with TRBD2. Trimming took 7 bases from V and 9 from J; bases not matched to a gene: 15. In germline, CDR1 is MNHNY, CDR2 SVGAGI (reference sequence). The CDR3 length is 15 residues. The CDR3 region is CASILGVGGHREQFF. CDR3 coding DNA: TGTGCCAGCATTCTGGGGGTGGGAGGGCATCGTGAGCAGTTCTTC.

V and J are TRBV7-8 and TRBJ2-1; 8 bases are a match to TRBD2. The V gene end was trimmed by 1 base and the J gene end by 4 bases; junction bases not matched to a gene: 6. The germline CDR1 and CDR2 sequences are SGHVS and FQNEAQ. The CDR3 is made up of 16 amino acids. The DNA for the CDR3 is TGTGCCAGCAGCTTAGGGGCGGGAGGTTGGTACAATGAGCAGTTCTTC. Its translation is CASSLGAGGWYNEQFF.

The chain joins TRBV4-1 to TRBJ2-5, with 9 bases lining up with TRBD1. The assigned J gene may be wrong: the sequence end matches TRBJ2-7 better. The CDR3 runs 14 residues. Germline V gene data show CDR1 as MGHRA and CDR2 as YSYEKL. The CDR3, as DNA: TGCGCCAGCAGCCCGGGACAGGGTAGCTACGAGCAGTACTTC. Translation gives CASSPGQGSYEQYF.

This sequence joins TRBV6-6 and TRBJ2-3; D is undetermined. The V gene's germline CDR1 is MNHNY and CDR2 SVGAGI (reference sequence). Trimming left V 6 bases short and J 5 bases short, with 9 bases between. This CDR3 is built from 12 residues. CDR3 region: CASRLVEDTQYF. The CDR3 bases are TGTGCCAGCAGACTCGTAGAAGATACGCAGTATTTT.

The chain carries TRBV27 and TRBJ2-2; no reliable D call. The CDR3 loop spans 12 amino acids. Trimming shortened V by 3 bases and J by 6 bases, and 5 bases separated the two germline ends. Germline V gives CDR1 MNHEY, CDR2 SMNVEV (reference sequence). The CDR3 loop is CASSFSAGELFF. The CDR3 DNA is TGTGCCAGCAGTTTCTCGGCCGGGGAGCTGTTTTTT.

The rearrangement links TRBV6-5 to TRBJ1-6, with D possibly being TRBD1 (6 bases). V lost 0 bases, J lost 12 bases, and 18 bases lay in between. CDR3 length: 16 residues. The V gene's germline CDR1 is MNHEY and CDR2 SVGAGI. The CDR3 coding sequence is TGTGCCAGCAGTTACTCCACCTCAGGGGATGGAGGACCCCTCCACTTT. This translates into CASSYSTSGDGGPLHF.